The clone carrying this T cell receptor beta chain was observed a handful of times. Its antigen remains unidentified. The sample belongs to a study of beta chain features in type 1 diabetes. This CDR3 has 15 residues. With 6 bases removed from V and 4 bases from J, the gap between germline ends came to 18 bases. Germline-derived CDR1 and CDR2 are SNHLY and FYNNEI. The isolated RNA, all of it, was reverse transcribed, so expressed TCRB transcripts were what got sequenced. Assay: immunoSEQ multiplex PCR; the TCRdb copy retains only in-frame clones and omits some. The sample lists 150,000 or so clones, around 8.4% occurring once. Broader study findings: Compared with healthy donors, patients appeared to share more similar naive, central memory and regulatory TCRB repertoires. Researchers report that Type 1 diabetes patients had moderately but significantly shorter TCRB CDR3s across all four CD4+ subsets.

This chain uses TRBV2 with TRBJ1-2, with unresolved D. Sequenced sample: central memory CD4+ T cells from blood. This receptor was taken from a woman between 18 and 30 years old with type 1 diabetes. In DNA form, the CDR3 reads TGTGCCAGCAGGGAGACGGCGGTGATGGGCTATGGCTACACCTTC. It is translated as CASRETAVMGYGYTF. Looking up the rest from reference TRBV2 and TRBJ1-2 gives the full variable domain: EPEVTQTPSHQVTQMGQEVILRCVPISNHLYFYWYRQILGQKVEFLVSFYNNEISEKSEIFDDQFSVERPDGSNFTLKIRSTKLEDSAMYFCASRETAVMGYGYTFGSGTRLTVV.